Listed below are T cell receptor beta chains from one sample, sequenced in a study of cytomegalovirus exposure and HLA in healthy donors. Here immunoSEQ multiplex PCR was the method, and the copy in TCRdb shows in-frame clones only, minus some. The sample yields more than 85,000 clones, more than 85% seen once. The sample was PBMCs. The source of these receptors is a woman aged 18-29 years in good health and CMV-seropositive. Each CDR3 is given with its conserved first and last residue.

j_gene,v_gene,CDR3aa
TRBJ1-2,TRBV5-6,CASSLSGDPRGDGYTF
TRBJ1-5,TRBV6-1,CASSELSNQPQHF
TRBJ1-5,TRBV19,CASSEWEGQGIQPQHF
TRBJ1-1,TRBV5-1,CASSLDSYTEAFF
TRBJ2-4,TRBV4-1,CASSQEGGALAGVQWNIQYF
TRBJ2-7,TRBV29-1,CSGSGQGYEQYF
TRBJ2-2,TRBV12-5,CASGLVNPPGTTGELFF
TRBJ1-2,TRBV21-1,CASTGPGQGSDGYTF
TRBJ1-2,TRBV5-6,CASSSRTGDYGYTF
TRBJ1-1,TRBV5-8,CASSGGQFMNTEAFF
TRBJ2-1,TRBV5-6,CASSLSGRYNEQFF